The following is a T cell receptor beta chain sequence with its context. The antigen remains undetermined. The data were obtained in a study of cytomegalovirus exposure and HLA in healthy donors. Germline lookup yields CDR1 SGHAT and CDR2 FQNNGV. The CDR3 covers 17 residues. V was pared by 0 bases and J by 3 bases, with 6 bases of the junction left unmatched. Study-wide findings and caveats: Cytomegalovirus association was listed for 170 or so TCR beta chains.

Using immunoSEQ multiplex PCR, the repertoire was profiled, and TCRdb retains in-frame clones only, with some absent. There are hundreds of thousands of clones in the sample; roughly 84% occur only once, and about 2% lies in the top ten. The clonotype comes from a woman aged 18-30 years in good health and CMV-seropositive. J is TRBJ2-5 and V is TRBV11-2; 11 bases are shared with TRBD2. The material sequenced was PBMCs. CDR3 nucleotides: TGTGCCAGCAGCTTAGAAATTAGCGGGAGGGAAAAAGAGACCCAGTACTTC. As protein: CASSLEISGREKETQYF.